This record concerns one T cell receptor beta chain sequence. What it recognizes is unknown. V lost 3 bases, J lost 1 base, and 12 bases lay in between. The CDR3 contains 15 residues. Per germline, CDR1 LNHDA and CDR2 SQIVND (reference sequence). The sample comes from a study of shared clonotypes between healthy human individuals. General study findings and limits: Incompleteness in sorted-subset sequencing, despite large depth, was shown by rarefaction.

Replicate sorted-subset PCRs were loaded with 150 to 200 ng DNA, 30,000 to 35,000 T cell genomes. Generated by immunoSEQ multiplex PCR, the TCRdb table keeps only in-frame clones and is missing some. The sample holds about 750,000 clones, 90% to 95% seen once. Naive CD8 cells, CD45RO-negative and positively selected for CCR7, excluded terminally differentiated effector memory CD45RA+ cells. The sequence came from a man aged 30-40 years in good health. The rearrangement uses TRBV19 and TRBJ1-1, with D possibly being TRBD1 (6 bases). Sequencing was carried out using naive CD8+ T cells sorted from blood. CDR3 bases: TGTGCCAGTAGTATTCGAAGGGGGAAGAACACTGAAGCTTTCTTT. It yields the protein CASSIRRGKNTEAFF.